Below are 2 T cell receptor beta chains sequenced from a single sample in a study of coeliac disease. TCRdb's copy holds only in-frame clones and misses some; the assay was immunoSEQ multiplex PCR. The table shows 5,100 or so clones, with roughly 65% occurring only once. The sequencing sample was made of lymphocytes from the gut lamina propria. These receptors originate from a woman aged 40 to 50.

The chain recombines TRBV5-1 with TRBJ2-5; weak D call: TRBD1 (6 bases). Trimming took off 4 bases at V and 1 base at J, with 11 bases between the two ends. There are 14 residues in the CDR3. The germline gives CDR1 SGHRS, CDR2 YFSETQ. CDR3 loop: CASSPDRFQETQYF. In DNA, the CDR3 is TGCGCCAGCAGCCCGGACAGATTCCAAGAGACCCAGTACTTC.

The V and J genes are TRBV9 and TRBJ1-1; TRBD1 matches 8 bases. CDR1 SGDLS and CDR2 YYNGEE come from the germline V gene. This CDR3 contains 15 residues. With 3 bases clipped from V and 4 bases from J, the junction kept 8 bases outside the gene matches. The chain's CDR3 is CASSAGGVVGTEAFF. Written as DNA, the CDR3 is TGTGCCAGCAGCGCAGGGGGCGTAGTGGGCACTGAAGCTTTCTTT.